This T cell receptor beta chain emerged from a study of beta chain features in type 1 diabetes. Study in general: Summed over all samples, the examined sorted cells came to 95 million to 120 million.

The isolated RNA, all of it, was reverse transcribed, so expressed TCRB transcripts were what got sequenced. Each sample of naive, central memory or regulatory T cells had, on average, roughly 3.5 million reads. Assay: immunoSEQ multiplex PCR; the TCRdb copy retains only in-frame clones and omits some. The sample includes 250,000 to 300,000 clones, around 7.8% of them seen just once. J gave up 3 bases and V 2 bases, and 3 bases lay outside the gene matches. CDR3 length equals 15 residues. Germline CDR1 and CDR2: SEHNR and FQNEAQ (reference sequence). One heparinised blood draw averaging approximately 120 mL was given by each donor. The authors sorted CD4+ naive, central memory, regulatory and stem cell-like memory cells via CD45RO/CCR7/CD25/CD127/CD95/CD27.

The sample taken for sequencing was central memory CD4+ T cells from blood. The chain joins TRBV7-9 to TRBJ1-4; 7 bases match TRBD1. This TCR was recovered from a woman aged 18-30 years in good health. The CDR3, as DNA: TGTGCCAGCAGCTTAACAGGGGCCTCTAATGAAAAACTGTTTTTT. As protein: CASSLTGASNEKLFF.